The clone carrying this T cell receptor beta chain showed up many times. What it binds is unknown. CDR3-region Arm-PCR and iRepertoire HTBI primers produced the TCR beta libraries. From the multiplex PCR reads, TCRdb called clonotypes with MiXCR, one entry per CDR3 protein. This sample has hundreds of thousands of distinct CDR3 sequences, with 18% found just once. The sample belongs to a study of regulatory T cells in long-lasting Graves disease. Study findings and constraints: Persistent Graves' patients showed reduced TCR diversity versus newly diagnosed patients. It was possible that the small sample size reduced accuracy.

The J segment lost 2 bases and the V segment lost 4 bases, leaving 5 bases of the junction unmatched. The CDR3 is made up of 14 amino acids. Germline V gene lookup returns CDR1 MNHEY and CDR2 SMNVEV (reference sequence). Time point meaning: newly diagnosed GD, antithyroid drugs for less than 3 months. RNA from PBMCs was the source of the TCR library. This receptor was obtained from a female donor with Graves disease. This sequence joins TRBV27 and TRBJ2-7; 7 nucleotides agree with TRBD2. Sequencing was performed on peripheral blood mononuclear cells (PBMCs), taken at new diagnosis, from a patient treated with antithyroid drugs. The DNA of the CDR3 is TGTGCCAGCAGTTGGGTGGGAGGGACCTACGAGCAGTACTTC. It translates to CASSWVGGTYEQYF.